This entry features one T cell receptor (beta chain) sequence. Antigen: not known. The germline gives CDR1 MNHEY, CDR2 SVGAGI. Trimming at V came to 6 bases and at J to 4 bases, leaving 8 bases not matched to a gene. The CDR3 totals 15 residues. This table comes from immunoSEQ multiplex PCR, and its TCRdb copy is limited to in-frame clones, with some not included. Of about 83,000 clones in the sample, about 82% were seen once. This sample stems from a study of T cell responses to AZD1222 COVID-19 vaccine. At the level of the study: Analysis merged second doses at about 4 or about 12 weeks.

General study results and limits: In the spike-specific TCR repertoire, nearly half reportedly target unmutated variant regions. Donors were mostly white British, more females; clonal diversity possibly underestimated. A rise in Spike-specific TCR breadth and depth followed two AZD1222 doses.

Sequenced material: peripheral blood, taken on day 0 of AZD1222 vaccination. V usage is TRBV6-5 and J usage is TRBJ1-5; 8 positions match TRBD1. The source of this sequence is an adult in good health. CDR3 sequence (DNA): TGTGCCAGCAGGCCTGACAGGGGCGCGAATCAGCCCCAGCATTTT. The encoded protein is CASRPDRGANQPQHF.